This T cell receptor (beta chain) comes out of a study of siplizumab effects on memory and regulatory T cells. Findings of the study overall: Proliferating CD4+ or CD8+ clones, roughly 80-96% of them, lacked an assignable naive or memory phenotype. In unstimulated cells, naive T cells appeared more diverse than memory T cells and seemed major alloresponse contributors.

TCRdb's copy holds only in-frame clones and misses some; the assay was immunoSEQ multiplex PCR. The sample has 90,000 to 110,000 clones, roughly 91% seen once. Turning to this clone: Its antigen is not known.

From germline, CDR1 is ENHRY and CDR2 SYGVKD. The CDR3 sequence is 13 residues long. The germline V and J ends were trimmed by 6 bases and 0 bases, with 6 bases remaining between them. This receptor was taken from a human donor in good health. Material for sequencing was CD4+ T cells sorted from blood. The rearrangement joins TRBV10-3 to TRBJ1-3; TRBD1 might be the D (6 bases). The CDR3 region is CAIRDSSGNTIYF. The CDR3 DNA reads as TGTGCCATCAGGGACAGCTCTGGAAACACCATATATTTT.